The present T cell receptor (beta chain) was sequenced within a study of control samples from healthy donors and cancer patients. As to this clone: Other DNA sequences of this sample code for an identical CDR3.

Trimming took 3 bases from V and 4 from J; bases not matched to a gene: 4. CDR3 length: 14 residues. The germline V gene encodes CDR1 MDHEN and CDR2 SYDVKM. Data came from immunoSEQ multiplex PCR; TCRdb stores just in-frame clones and leaves some out. Among 130,000 or so clones listed, over 75% were seen once. The sequencing sample was made of blood. This TCR derives from a man aged 60 to 75 in good health. The chain recombines TRBV28 with TRBJ1-2; TRBD1 matches at 8 bases. DNA for the CDR3: TGTGCCAGCAGTTTCAGGGGGCTGGGCTATGGCTACACCTTC. Its protein product is CASSFRGLGYGYTF.